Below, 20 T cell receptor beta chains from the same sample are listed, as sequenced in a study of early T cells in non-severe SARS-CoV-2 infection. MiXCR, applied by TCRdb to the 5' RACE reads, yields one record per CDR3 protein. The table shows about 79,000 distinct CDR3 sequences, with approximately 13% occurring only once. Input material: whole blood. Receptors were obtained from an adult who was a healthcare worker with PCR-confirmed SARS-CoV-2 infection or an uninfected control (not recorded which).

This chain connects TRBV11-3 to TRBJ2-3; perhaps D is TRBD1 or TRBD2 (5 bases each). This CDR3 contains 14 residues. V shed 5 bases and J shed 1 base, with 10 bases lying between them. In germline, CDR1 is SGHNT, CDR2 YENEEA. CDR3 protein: CASSLRDGTDTQYF. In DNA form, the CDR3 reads TGTGCCAGCAGCCTCCGGGACGGCACAGATACGCAGTATTTT.

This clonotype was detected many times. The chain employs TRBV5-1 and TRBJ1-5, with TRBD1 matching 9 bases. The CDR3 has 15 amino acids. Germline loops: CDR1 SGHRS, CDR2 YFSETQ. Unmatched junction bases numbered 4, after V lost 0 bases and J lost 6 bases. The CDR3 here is CASSLGTGVGQPQHF. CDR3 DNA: TGCGCCAGCAGCTTGGGGACAGGGGTAGGTCAGCCCCAGCATTTT.

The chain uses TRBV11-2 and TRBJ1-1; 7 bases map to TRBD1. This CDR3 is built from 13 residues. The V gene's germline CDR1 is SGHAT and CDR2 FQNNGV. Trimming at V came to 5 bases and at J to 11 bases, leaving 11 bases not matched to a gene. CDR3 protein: CASSKIGQVKAFF. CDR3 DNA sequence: TGTGCCAGCAGCAAGATCGGACAGGTTAAGGCTTTCTTT.

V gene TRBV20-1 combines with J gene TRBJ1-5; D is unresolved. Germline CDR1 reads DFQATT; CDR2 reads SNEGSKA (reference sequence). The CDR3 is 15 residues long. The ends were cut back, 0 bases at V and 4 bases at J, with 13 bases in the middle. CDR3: CSARDRRGGNQPQHF. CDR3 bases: TGCAGTGCTAGAGATAGGCGGGGAGGAAATCAGCCCCAGCATTTT.

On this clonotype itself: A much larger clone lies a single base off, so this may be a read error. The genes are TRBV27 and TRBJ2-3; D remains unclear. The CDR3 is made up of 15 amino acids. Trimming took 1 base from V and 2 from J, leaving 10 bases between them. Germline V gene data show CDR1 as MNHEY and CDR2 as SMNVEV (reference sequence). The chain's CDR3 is CASSLYPRHTDTQYF. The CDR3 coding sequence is TGTGCCAGCAGTTTATACCCTAGGCACACAGATACGCAGTATTTT.

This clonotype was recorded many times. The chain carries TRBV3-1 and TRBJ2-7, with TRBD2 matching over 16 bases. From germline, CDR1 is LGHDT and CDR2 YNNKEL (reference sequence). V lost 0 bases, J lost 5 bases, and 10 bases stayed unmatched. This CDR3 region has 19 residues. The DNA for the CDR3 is TGTGCCAGCAGCCAAGATGGGACTAGCGGGAGGGCCCGGGGCCACGAGCAGTACTTC. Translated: CASSQDGTSGRARGHEQYF.

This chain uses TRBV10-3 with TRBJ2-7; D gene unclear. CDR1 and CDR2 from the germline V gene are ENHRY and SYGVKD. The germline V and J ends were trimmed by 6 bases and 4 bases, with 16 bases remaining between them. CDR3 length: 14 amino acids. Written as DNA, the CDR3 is TGTGCCATCAGCCTAGGACCGGCCGAATACGAGCAGTACTTC. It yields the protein CAISLGPAEYEQYF.

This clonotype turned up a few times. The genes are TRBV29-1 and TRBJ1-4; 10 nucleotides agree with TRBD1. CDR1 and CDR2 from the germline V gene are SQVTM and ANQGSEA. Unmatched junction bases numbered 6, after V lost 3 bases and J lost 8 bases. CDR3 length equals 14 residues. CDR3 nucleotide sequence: TGCAGCGTTGAGATCGGGACAGGGGACGAAAAACTGTTTTTT. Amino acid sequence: CSVEIGTGDEKLFF.

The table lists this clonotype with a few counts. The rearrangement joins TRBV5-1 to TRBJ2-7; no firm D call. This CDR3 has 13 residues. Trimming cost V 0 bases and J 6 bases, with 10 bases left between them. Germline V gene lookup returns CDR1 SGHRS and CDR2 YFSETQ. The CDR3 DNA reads TGCGCCAGCAGCTTGGCCCGACGCGGCGAGCAGTACTTC. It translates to CASSLARRGEQYF.

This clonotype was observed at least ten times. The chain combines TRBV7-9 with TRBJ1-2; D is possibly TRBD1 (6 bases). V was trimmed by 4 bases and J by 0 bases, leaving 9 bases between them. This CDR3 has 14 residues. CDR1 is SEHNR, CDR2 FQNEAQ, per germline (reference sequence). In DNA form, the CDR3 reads TGTGCCAGCAGCTCCGACAGGTCTAACTATGGCTACACCTTC. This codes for CASSSDRSNYGYTF.

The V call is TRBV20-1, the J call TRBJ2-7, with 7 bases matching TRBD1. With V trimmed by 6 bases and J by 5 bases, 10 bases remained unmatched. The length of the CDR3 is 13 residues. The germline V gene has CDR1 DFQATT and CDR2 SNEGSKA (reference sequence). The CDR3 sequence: CSARQGSRDEQYF. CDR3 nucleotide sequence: TGCAGTGCCCGACAGGGCAGTAGGGACGAGCAGTACTTC.

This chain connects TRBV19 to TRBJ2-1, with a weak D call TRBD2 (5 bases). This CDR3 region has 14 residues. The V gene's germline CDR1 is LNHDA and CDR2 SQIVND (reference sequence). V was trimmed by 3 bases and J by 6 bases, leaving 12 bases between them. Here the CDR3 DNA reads TGTGCCAGTAGTATGGCGGGCCCGACCAATGAGCAGTTCTTC. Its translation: CASSMAGPTNEQFF.

In nucleotides, the CDR3 is TGCGCCAGCAGCCAAACCGGGACAGGGGGTGAAAAACTGTTTTTT. It is translated as CASSQTGTGGEKLFF. The chain combines TRBV5-1 with TRBJ1-4; 11 nucleotides line up with TRBD1. This CDR3 contains 15 residues. In germline, CDR1 is SGHRS, CDR2 YFSETQ. Germline trimming cut 4 bases from V and 7 bases from J; bases unmatched to any gene: 6.

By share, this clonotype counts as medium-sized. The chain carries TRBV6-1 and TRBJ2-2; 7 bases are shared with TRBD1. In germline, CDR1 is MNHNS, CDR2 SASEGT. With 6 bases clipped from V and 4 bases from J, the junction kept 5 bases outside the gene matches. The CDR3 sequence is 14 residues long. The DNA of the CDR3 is TGTGCCAGCAGGCTACAGGGGATCACCGGGGAGCTGTTTTTT. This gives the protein CASRLQGITGELFF.

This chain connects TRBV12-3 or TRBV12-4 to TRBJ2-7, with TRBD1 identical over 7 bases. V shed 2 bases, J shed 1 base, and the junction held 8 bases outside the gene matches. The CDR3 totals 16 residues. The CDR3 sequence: CASSLSTGTESYEQYF. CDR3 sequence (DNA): TGTGCCAGCAGTTTATCTACTGGGACAGAATCCTACGAGCAGTACTTC.

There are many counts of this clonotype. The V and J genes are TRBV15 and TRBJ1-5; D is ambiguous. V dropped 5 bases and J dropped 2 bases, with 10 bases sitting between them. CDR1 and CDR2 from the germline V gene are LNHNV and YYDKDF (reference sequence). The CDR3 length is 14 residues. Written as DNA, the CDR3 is TGTGCCACCAGCTCCCGCCGGGGCAATCAGCCCCAGCATTTT. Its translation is CATSSRRGNQPQHF.

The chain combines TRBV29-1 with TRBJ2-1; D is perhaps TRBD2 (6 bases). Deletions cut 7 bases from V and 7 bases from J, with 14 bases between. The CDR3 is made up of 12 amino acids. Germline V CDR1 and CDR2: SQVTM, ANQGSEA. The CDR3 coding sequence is TGCAGCGCCTACTGGGGGGATAATGAGCAGTTCTTC. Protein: CSAYWGDNEQFF.

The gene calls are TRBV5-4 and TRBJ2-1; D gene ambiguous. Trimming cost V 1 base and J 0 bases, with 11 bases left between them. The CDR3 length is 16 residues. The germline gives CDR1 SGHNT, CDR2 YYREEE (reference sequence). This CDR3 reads CASSLRPQSSYNEQFF. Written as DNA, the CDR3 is TGTGCCAGCAGCTTGAGGCCGCAGAGCTCCTACAATGAGCAGTTCTTC.

CDR3 sequence reads: CASSQDSRGSGYTF. The CDR3 DNA reads TGTGCCAGCAGCCAAGACTCCAGGGGATCTGGCTACACCTTC. The rearrangement uses TRBV14 and TRBJ1-2, with a weak D call TRBD1 (6 bases). The CDR3 sequence is 14 residues long. In germline, CDR1 is SGHDN, CDR2 FVKESK. Deletions cut 0 bases from V and 7 bases from J, with 12 bases between.

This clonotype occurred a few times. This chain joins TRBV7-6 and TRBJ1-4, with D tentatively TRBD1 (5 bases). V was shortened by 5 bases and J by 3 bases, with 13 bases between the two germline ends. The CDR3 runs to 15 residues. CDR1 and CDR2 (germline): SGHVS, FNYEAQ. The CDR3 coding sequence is TGTGCCAGCAGCATGACGCGGGGCTCTAATGAAAAACTGTTTTTT. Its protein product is CASSMTRGSNEKLFF.